The 16 T cell receptor beta chains below were found in one sample sequenced in a study of CD8 T cells in Susac syndrome. Random-hexamer reverse transcription was applied to roughly 0.45 to 1 ug RNA. Each CDR3 protein gets one entry after TCRdb re-called the immunoSEQ multiplex PCR reads with MiXCR. The sample holds approximately 150,000 distinct CDR3 sequences, around 94% seen once. The source material was CD4+ T cells from PBMCs. The receptors were sampled from a human donor in good health.

This clonotype has a single count. This chain connects TRBV6-1 to TRBJ2-3, with D possibly matching TRBD1 (6 bases). Trimming left V 2 bases short and J 6 bases short, with 12 bases between. The CDR3 runs to 14 residues. Germline CDR1 is MNHNS and CDR2 is SASEGT. The CDR3 loop reads CASSEQGYGDTQYF. CDR3 nucleotide sequence: TGTGCCAGCAGTGAACAGGGGTATGGGGATACGCAGTATTTT.

With respect to this clonotype: One junction end does not reproduce the germline sequence, and a read error may be involved. The chain uses TRBV5-1 and TRBJ2-1, with 7 bases lining up with TRBD2. The CDR3 totals 15 residues. The V gene's germline CDR1 is SGHRS and CDR2 YFSETQ. The CDR3 nucleotides are TGTGCCAGCTCACTGGGCGGGAGCTCCTACAATGAGCAGTTCTTC. It yields the protein CASSLGGSSYNEQFF.

This sequence joins TRBV9 and TRBJ2-3, with 8 bases identical to TRBD1. J gave up 0 bases and V 3 bases, and 3 bases lay outside the gene matches. CDR3 length equals 15 residues. In germline, CDR1 is SGDLS, CDR2 YYNGEE. The CDR3: CASSAWDRSTDTQYF. The CDR3 DNA reads TGTGCCAGCAGCGCCTGGGACAGGAGCACAGATACGCAGTATTTT. The full variable domain, rest sourced from reference TRBV9 and TRBJ2-3, is DSGVTQTPKHLITATGQRVTLRCSPRSGDLSVYWYQQSLDQGLQFLIQYYNGEERAKGNILERFSAQQFPDLHSELNLSSLELGDSALYFCASSAWDRSTDTQYFGPGTRLTVL.

The chain employs TRBV30 and TRBJ1-1; TRBD1 might be the D (5 bases). Germline CDR1 reads GTSNPN; CDR2 reads SVGIG (reference sequence). Trimming left V 5 bases short and J 9 bases short, with 10 bases between. This CDR3 spans 10 amino acids. In DNA, the CDR3 is TGTGCCTGGGGGGCCCGGAAAGCTTTCTTT. The encoded protein is CAWGARKAFF. The full variable domain, completed using reference TRBV30 and TRBJ1-1, is SQTIHQWPATLVQPVGSPLSLECTVEGTSNPNLYWYRQAAGRGLQLLFYSVGIGQISSEVPQNLSASRPQDRQFILSSKKLLLSDSGFYLCAWGARKAFFGQGTRLTVV.

The chain joins TRBV29-1 to TRBJ1-2; D perhaps matches TRBD1 (5 bases). V was shortened by 5 bases and J by 6 bases, with 13 bases between the two germline ends. The germline V gene has CDR1 SQVTM and CDR2 ANQGSEA. The CDR3 extends over 12 amino acids. Here the CDR3 DNA reads TGCAGCGTTATTGACAGTTTCGATGGCTACACCTTC. It codes for CSVIDSFDGYTF.

The gene calls are TRBV20-1 and TRBJ1-1; maybe TRBD1 (6 bases). Trimming left V 2 bases short and J 5 bases short, with 18 bases between. The CDR3 sequence is 15 residues long. Germline V lookup: CDR1 DFQATT, CDR2 SNEGSKA (reference sequence). The chain's CDR3 is CSARSRTHQGTEAFF. The CDR3 DNA reads TGCAGTGCTAGATCACGCACACACCAGGGGACTGAAGCTTTCTTT.

V usage is TRBV12-3 or TRBV12-4 and J usage is TRBJ1-1; a weak D match, TRBD1 (6 bases). The V gene lost 2 bases and the J gene lost 2 bases, with 12 bases spanning the gap. The CDR3 consists of 15 residues. Here the CDR3 reads CASSLFVGANTEAFF. CDR3 bases: TGTGCCAGCAGTTTATTTGTGGGGGCTAACACTGAAGCTTTCTTT.

V is TRBV5-4 and J is TRBJ2-3; the match to TRBD2 covers 12 bases. There are 15 residues in the CDR3. In germline, CDR1 is SGHNT, CDR2 YYREEE (reference sequence). V shed 4 bases, J shed 5 bases, and the junction held 5 bases outside the gene matches. Here the CDR3 DNA reads TGTGCCAGCAGCCCGCTAGCGGGAGGGAGAGATACGCAGTATTTT. This gives the protein CASSPLAGGRDTQYF.

The chain combines TRBV3-1 with TRBJ2-1; 10 nucleotides agree with TRBD1. Trimming at V came to 2 bases and at J to 7 bases, leaving 8 bases not matched to a gene. The CDR3 covers 16 residues. The germline V gene has CDR1 LGHDT and CDR2 YNNKEL (reference sequence). The CDR3 nucleotides read TGTGCCAGCAGCCAAAGTAGGGACAGGGGTAGAAATGAGCAGTTCTTC. Amino acids: CASSQSRDRGRNEQFF.

The rearrangement links TRBV4-1 to TRBJ2-7, with 8 bases lining up with TRBD1. Germline V gives CDR1 MGHRA, CDR2 YSYEKL. V was pared by 4 bases and J by 2 bases, with 7 bases of the junction left unmatched. This CDR3 comprises 15 residues. The chain's CDR3 is CASSLAGGRTYEQYF. CDR3 DNA: TGCGCCAGCAGCCTAGCAGGGGGCCGAACCTACGAGCAGTACTTC.

This clonotype was seen once. The chain has TRBV20-1 and TRBJ2-7; a weak D match, TRBD2 (5 bases). CDR3 size: 14 residues. Germline CDR1 is DFQATT and CDR2 is SNEGSKA (reference sequence). The V end lost 6 bases, the J end lost 2 bases, and 17 bases lay between the germline ends. The CDR3 reads CSALPMERPYEQYF. In nucleotides, the CDR3 is TGCAGTGCCCTCCCCATGGAGCGGCCCTACGAGCAGTACTTC.

This sequence joins TRBV5-4 and TRBJ1-2, with D uncertain. The CDR3 is made up of 14 amino acids. V shed 0 bases and J shed 6 bases, with 12 bases lying between them. Germline V gene lookup returns CDR1 SGHNT and CDR2 YYREEE (reference sequence). The CDR3 region has the DNA TGTGCCAGCAGCTTGGTGGGGTCAATCGATGGCTACACCTTC. Amino acid sequence: CASSLVGSIDGYTF.

V and J are TRBV28 and TRBJ1-2; perhaps TRBD1 as D (6 bases). The germline CDR1 and CDR2 sequences are MDHEN and SYDVKM. This CDR3 region has 16 residues. Between the trimmed V and J ends, which lost 1 base and 4 bases, there was a span of 16 bases. The CDR3 DNA reads TGTGCCAGCAGTTTATCCGGACTAGGGGGGGGCTATGGCTACACCTTC. This translates into CASSLSGLGGGYGYTF.

The DNA for the CDR3 is TGTGCCAGCGCCCAGCGGGAGCACGACAATGAGCAGTTCTTC. This codes for CASAQREHDNEQFF. This chain joins TRBV3-1 and TRBJ2-1, with 8 bases aligning to TRBD2. This CDR3 has 14 amino acids. V dropped 8 bases and J dropped 5; count of bases not matched to a gene: 8. Germline V gives CDR1 LGHDT, CDR2 YNNKEL (reference sequence).

This clonotype was found a few times. The chain recombines TRBV27 with TRBJ1-1; D is undetermined. Per the germline V gene, CDR1 is MNHEY and CDR2 is SMNVEV (reference sequence). V gave up 5 bases and J gave up 1 base, with 8 bases separating them. The CDR3 contains 13 residues. This CDR3 reads CASSPRRNTEAFF. CDR3 sequence (DNA): TGTGCCAGCAGTCCCCGCAGGAACACTGAAGCTTTCTTT.

J is TRBJ1-2 and V is TRBV28, with 9 bases aligning to TRBD1. Germline CDR1 and CDR2: MDHEN and SYDVKM. The J segment lost 7 bases and the V segment lost 5 bases, leaving 8 bases of the junction unmatched. The CDR3 is 14 amino acids. The CDR3 loop reads CASSTRDRVGGYTF. In DNA form, the CDR3 reads TGTGCCAGCAGTACCCGGGACAGGGTGGGTGGCTACACCTTC.